A selection of T cell receptor beta chains follows, all from one sample in a study of long-term antiretroviral therapy in people with HIV. Profiling relied on immunoSEQ multiplex PCR, and the TCRdb table lists in-frame clones only, not all of them. This table holds under 20,000 clones, around 74% found once. The sequences come from unsorted PBMCs, collected approximately 2.1 years before starting antiretroviral therapy. Receptors originate from a man aged 30-40 years with HIV. Each CDR3 is given with its conserved first and last residue. D genes are given only for firm matches. For some rows the clone size is stated as once, few or many, or as a class when expanded; others skip it.

>TRBJ2-7|TRBV7-2|-|-
TGTGCCAGCAGCTTAGATAGGGTCGGAGGCGAGCAGTACTTC
CASSLDRVGGEQYF
>TRBJ2-7|TRBV27|-|-
TGTGCCAGCAGTTTATTGGGGGGGCCCACCTACGAGCAGTACTTC
CASSLLGGPTYEQYF
>TRBJ1-2|TRBV5-4|TRBD1|-
TGTGCCAGCAGCCAACAGGGGGCCGAAGGTCGTGGCTACACCTTC
CASSQQGAEGRGYTF
>TRBJ2-1|TRBV30|-|-
TGTGCCTGGAGAAAGCCAGGGCTGAATGAGCAGTTCTTC
CAWRKPGLNEQFF
>TRBJ2-7|TRBV7-9|TRBD2|-
TGTGCCAGCAGCTCCGTTAGCGGGAGGCTATCCTACGAGCAGTACTTC
CASSSVSGRLSYEQYF
>TRBJ2-1|TRBV27|-|-
TGTGCCAGCAGTCGCACCGGGACGGCGGCCTACAATGAGCAGTTCTTC
CASSRTGTAAYNEQFF
>TRBJ2-2|TRBV27|-|few
TGTGCCAGCGGAATCGGGGACCCGAACACCGGGGAGCTGTTTTTT
CASGIGDPNTGELFF
>TRBJ2-1|TRBV7-7|TRBD1|-
TGTGCTAGCAGCCCGCAACCTCCGGGACAGGGTTGGAATGAGCAGTTCTTC
CASSPQPPGQGWNEQFF
>TRBJ2-7|TRBV5-4|TRBD1|-
TGTGCCAGCAGTGAACCGGACAGGGCCCTTTACGAGCAGTACTTC
CASSEPDRALYEQYF
>TRBJ2-2|TRBV7-9|-|-
TGTGCCAGCAGCATACTGACCGGGGAGCTGTTTTTT
CASSILTGELFF
>TRBJ2-7|TRBV9|TRBD2|few
TGTGCCAGCAGCGCGGGGGGGGAGGACGCGCAGTACTTC
CASSAGGEDAQYF
>TRBJ2-3|TRBV18|-|-
TGTGCCAGCTCACGGGCCGCCCCCCCAGATACGCAGTATTTT
CASSRAAPPDTQYF
>TRBJ2-6|TRBV19|TRBD1|-
TGTGCCAGTACCAACGGGGACAGTGGTCATACTGGGGCCAACGTCCTGACTTTC
CASTNGDSGHTGANVLTF
>TRBJ2-3|TRBV10-3|-|-
TGTGCCATCAGTGACTCCTCCAGCCCAGATACGCAGTATTTT
CAISDSSSPDTQYF
>TRBJ2-7|TRBV6-5|-|-
TGTGCCGCAAGTGGGGTGTACTACGAGCAGTACTTC
CAASGVYYEQYF
>TRBJ2-7|TRBV13|TRBD2|-
TGTGCCAGCAGCTTGGGGGACCTGACTAGCGGTACCTACGAGCAGTACTTC
CASSLGDLTSGTYEQYF
>TRBJ2-5|TRBV11-2|-|-
TGTGCCAGCCACGGCGGGAAAACGACTGTTACTCAAGAGACCCAGTACTTC
CASHGGKTTVTQETQYF
>TRBJ1-3|TRBV7-2|-|-
TGTGCCAGCAGCTTAGTAGCAGGAGGTGGAAACACCATATATTTT
CASSLVAGGGNTIYF
>TRBJ2-7|TRBV7-3|TRBD2|-
TGTGCCAGCAGCGGGGGGACTAGCGGGAGTGGCTACGAGCAGTACTTC
CASSGGTSGSGYEQYF
>TRBJ2-7|TRBV9|-|-
TGTGCCAGCAGCGTAGGGACGGATACCTACGAGCAGTACTTC
CASSVGTDTYEQYF
>TRBJ1-2|TRBV9|TRBD1|-
TGTGCCAGCAGCGAGGGGACAGGGGCTCGAGGCTACACCTTC
CASSEGTGARGYTF
>TRBJ2-7|TRBV5-4|-|-
TGTGCCAGCAGCTTGGGGGGGGACCGGGAGTACTTC
CASSLGGDREYF
>TRBJ2-1|TRBV20-1|-|-
TGCAGTGCTAGTGACCATGAGCAGTTCTTC
CSASDHEQFF
>TRBJ1-6|TRBV10-3|-|large
TGTGCCATCAGCCAGGGATCCCCTGATAATTCACCCCTCCACTTT
CAISQGSPDNSPLHF
>TRBJ2-4|TRBV19|-|-
TGTGCCAGTAGTATAGGTATAGTGGACATTCAGTACTTC
CASSIGIVDIQYF
>TRBJ2-1|TRBV5-4|TRBD1|-
TGTGCCAGCAGCTGGGACAGCCAGAATGAGCAGTTCTTC
CASSWDSQNEQFF
>TRBJ2-7|TRBV29-1|TRBD1|-
TGCAGCGTTCAAAGGGGGCTTAGTTCCTACGAGCAGTACTTC
CSVQRGLSSYEQYF
>TRBJ1-1|TRBV5-8|-|-
TGTGCCAGCAGCATCTTCAGTTGGGGCGCTTTCTTT
CASSIFSWGAFF
>TRBJ1-2|TRBV4-2|-|few
TGTGCCAGCAGCCAATCCACGGGGCAATATGGCTACACCTTC
CASSQSTGQYGYTF
>TRBJ1-3|TRBV9|TRBD1|-
TGTGCCAGCAGCTCCGAGGGGGCAAACGGAAACACCATATATTTT
CASSSEGANGNTIYF
>TRBJ2-5|TRBV27|TRBD1|-
TGTGCCAGCAGTTTCGGGACAGGGGGGGAGACCCAGTACTTC
CASSFGTGGETQYF
>TRBJ2-2|TRBV7-2|TRBD1|-
TGTGCCAGCAGGTCCGGGACAGCCAACACCGGGGAGCTGTTTTTT
CASRSGTANTGELFF
>TRBJ2-7|TRBV6-5|-|-
TGTGCCAGCAGTTACTCGACCGGCAGCTCCTACGAGCAGTACTTC
CASSYSTGSSYEQYF
>TRBJ2-2|TRBV25-1|TRBD1|-
TGTGCCAGCAGTGCCGTGGGGACAGGTTACACCGGGGAGCTGTTTTTT
CASSAVGTGYTGELFF
>TRBJ2-7|TRBV2|TRBD2|-
TGTGCCAGCAGTGAAAGTCGGACTAGCGGGAGTAGGTACTTC
CASSESRTSGSRYF
>TRBJ2-5|TRBV5-1|-|-
TGCGCCAGCAGCTTCGACCAAGAGACCCAGTACTTC
CASSFDQETQYF
>TRBJ2-1|TRBV5-1|TRBD2|-
TGCGCCAGCAGTCAGAAGACTAGCGAGTCCTACAATGAGCAGTTCTTC
CASSQKTSESYNEQFF
>TRBJ1-1|TRBV27|-|-
TGTGCCAGCAGCCTTACCCCGGGGGCAGGGACTGAAGCTTTCTTT
CASSLTPGAGTEAFF
>TRBJ2-3|TRBV5-6|-|-
TGTGCCAGCAGCCCAGGGACAGATACGCAGTATTTT
CASSPGTDTQYF
>TRBJ2-5|TRBV5-1|TRBD1|once
TGCGCCAGCAGCTTGCAGGGGGAATATCAAGAGACCCAGTACTTC
CASSLQGEYQETQYF
>TRBJ1-1|TRBV30|-|-
TGTGCCTGGGTAAACACTGAAGCTTTCTTT
CAWVNTEAFF
>TRBJ2-6|TRBV29-1|TRBD1|-
TGCAGCGTGACCGGGACAGGGGTCTCCTCTGGGGCCAACGTCCTGACTTTC
CSVTGTGVSSGANVLTF
>TRBJ1-2|TRBV5-4|TRBD1|-
TGTGCCAGCAGACTGCCGGGACAGGGATCGGGAGGCTACACCTTC
CASRLPGQGSGGYTF
>TRBJ2-1|TRBV5-1|-|-
TGCGCCAGCAGCTTCTATGGGACGGATTACAATGAGCAGTTCTTC
CASSFYGTDYNEQFF
>TRBJ2-2|TRBV30|-|-
TGTGCCTGGAGTGAAATTATCGGGGAGCTGTTTTTT
CAWSEIIGELFF